This TCR beta chain was recovered during a study of blood T cell repertoires in COVID-19. Study overall: The analysed material was cDNA or gDNA that came from T cells, B-cell-depleted T cells, or PBMCs.

Participants' reported clinical history set cohort assignment. Per the original data handling: Reference gene primer amplification gave estimated nucleated cell counts. Here immunoSEQ multiplex PCR was the method, and the copy in TCRdb shows in-frame clones only, minus some. That table is the source of V, J and clone size, and D and trimming were worked out from the DNA. The sample holds approximately 230,000 clones, just over 85% seen once. The sample was PBMCs or T cells enriched from blood (not recorded which). The sequence was collected from a woman between 45 and 65 years old with acute COVID-19.

The DNA of the CDR3 is TGTGCCAGCAGCTACCCGAGACGGCGGGACAGGGTTGGTGGCTACACCTTC. Its translation is CASSYPRRRDRVGGYTF. The chain joins TRBV5-4 to TRBJ1-2; 9 nucleotides line up with TRBD1. Germline CDR1 is SGHNT and CDR2 is YYREEE (reference sequence). This CDR3 region has 17 residues. The V segment lost 3 bases and the J segment 7 bases; nucleotides outside the gene matches: 16.